One and the same sample provided the 23 T cell receptor beta chains below, sequenced in a study of blood T cell repertoires in COVID-19. The assay was immunoSEQ multiplex PCR, and TCRdb's table has in-frame clones only and misses some. Here the sample spans about 430,000 clones, around nine tenths being singletons. What was sequenced was peripheral blood. These receptors all come from a man aged 18 to 29 with COVID-19, enrolled during active disease.

V usage is TRBV21-1 and J usage is TRBJ2-5; TRBD1, as called in the table, went unchecked against the DNA. TRBV21-1 is designated a pseudogene. CDR3 length equals 16 residues. In nucleotides, the CDR3 is TGTGCCAGCAGCAAAGTGGACAGGGGTCGACAAGAGACCCAGTACTTC. This translates into CASSKVDRGRQETQYF.

The chain recombines TRBV5-1 with TRBJ2-3, with 8 nucleotides matching TRBD2. V trimming: 1 base; J trimming: 5 bases; junction bases outside the gene matches: 12. The length of the CDR3 is 17 residues. Germline values: CDR1 SGHRS, CDR2 YFSETQ. The CDR3 DNA sequence: TGCGCCAGCAGCTTGTGGGTCGGGAGGGCCCAGGGAGATACGCAGTATTTT. It encodes CASSLWVGRAQGDTQYF.

This clone has more than one count but fewer than ten. The chain employs TRBV19 and TRBJ2-7; 11 nucleotides agree with TRBD1. With V trimmed by 7 bases and J by 3 bases, 8 bases remained unmatched. Germline lookup yields CDR1 LNHDA and CDR2 SQIVND (reference sequence). This CDR3 is 15 amino acids long. The CDR3 DNA is TGTGCCAGTACCCCCGGGACAGGGGGTGGCTACGAGCAGTACTTC. The encoded protein is CASTPGTGGGYEQYF.

The V gene is TRBV11-2, the J gene TRBJ2-3; TRBD2 aligns across 7 bases. Trimming removed 5 bases from V and 4 bases from J; junction bases left unmatched: 6. The CDR3 runs 14 residues. CDR1 is SGHAT, CDR2 FQNNGV, per germline. CDR3 nucleotide sequence: TGTGCCAGCAGCAGGCAACTAGCGCCAGATACGCAGTATTTT. This sequence encodes CASSRQLAPDTQYF.

The chain has TRBV2 and TRBJ2-1, with a possible D match to TRBD2 (6 bases). The germline gives CDR1 SNHLY, CDR2 FYNNEI. The CDR3 has 13 amino acids. Trimming took 8 bases from V and 0 from J, leaving 8 bases between them. The CDR3 coding sequence is TGTGCCAGCTTTAGCGGCTCCTACAATGAGCAGTTCTTC. This encodes CASFSGSYNEQFF. Complete variable domain (other parts from reference TRBV2 and TRBJ2-1): EPEVTQTPSHQVTQMGQEVILRCVPISNHLYFYWYRQILGQKVEFLVSFYNNEISEKSEIFDDQFSVERPDGSNFTLKIRSTKLEDSAMYFCASFSGSYNEQFFGPGTRLTVL.

This sequence joins TRBV2 and TRBJ2-7; D is perhaps TRBD1 (6 bases). V was trimmed by 5 bases and J by 9 bases, leaving 20 bases between them. The length of the CDR3 is 14 residues. Germline V gives CDR1 SNHLY, CDR2 FYNNEI. The CDR3 loop reads CASSRQDPGGGQYF. The CDR3 DNA reads TGTGCCAGCAGTCGACAGGACCCCGGTGGCGGGCAGTACTTC.

This sequence joins TRBV28 and TRBJ2-7; the D gene is possibly TRBD1 (6 bases). V was pared by 6 bases and J by 0 bases, with 15 bases between. Germline CDR1 and CDR2: MDHEN and SYDVKM. The length of the CDR3 is 15 residues. DNA of the CDR3: TGTGCCAGCAGAAGAGGGGGACAAGCCTCCTACGAGCAGTACTTC. This codes for CASRRGGQASYEQYF.

This clone has only a few counts. The chain carries TRBV5-4 and TRBJ2-5; D remains ambiguous. The CDR3 spans 13 residues. Germline assignment: CDR1 SGHNT and CDR2 YYREEE (reference sequence). Trimming pared 3 bases from V and 1 base from J, leaving 7 bases between. CDR3 coding DNA: TGTGCCAGCAGCTACCAACTCCAAGAGACCCAGTACTTC. Protein sequence: CASSYQLQETQYF.

This chain links TRBV5-1 with TRBJ2-3; 9 nucleotides line up with TRBD2. Germline-derived CDR1 and CDR2 are SGHRS and YFSETQ. This CDR3 is built from 15 residues. V was pared by 2 bases and J by 5 bases, with 6 bases of the junction left unmatched. CDR3 bases: TGCGCCAGCAGCTTTTATAGCGGGGGATTAGATACGCAGTATTTT. Its translation is CASSFYSGGLDTQYF.

This clone was counted a single time. The chain is built from TRBV5-1 and TRBJ2-1, with TRBD1 matching 9 bases. Germline V lookup: CDR1 SGHRS, CDR2 YFSETQ. Trimming took 5 bases from V and 2 from J; bases not matched to a gene: 11. This CDR3 has 17 residues. The CDR3 region is CASRDAVGTGPYNEQFF. DNA for the CDR3: TGCGCCAGCAGGGATGCAGTCGGGACAGGGCCCTACAATGAGCAGTTCTTC.

The chain couples TRBV3-1 (or the pseudogene TRBV3-2) to TRBJ2-3, with TRBD1 matching over 7 bases. J was trimmed by 4 bases and V by 5 bases; bases with no gene match: 6. The CDR3 runs 14 residues. In germline, CDR1 is LGHDT, CDR2 YNNKEL (reference sequence). CDR3 sequence (DNA): TGTGCCAGCAGCACACAGGGGCGAGCAGATACGCAGTATTTT. This sequence encodes CASSTQGRADTQYF.

The genes are TRBV4-1 and TRBJ2-7; D ambiguous. The V gene lost 4 bases and the J gene lost 2 bases, with 9 bases spanning the gap. This CDR3 is 13 amino acids long. The germline gives CDR1 MGHRA, CDR2 YSYEKL. In DNA form, the CDR3 reads TGCGCCAGCAGCCTTCTCCTTACCTACGAGCAGTACTTC. Translation gives CASSLLLTYEQYF.

The rearrangement joins TRBV5-1 to TRBJ1-1, with D perhaps TRBD1 (6 bases). The germline gives CDR1 SGHRS, CDR2 YFSETQ. V shed 4 bases and J shed 1 base, with 20 bases lying between them. The CDR3 is 17 amino acids. The CDR3 region has the DNA TGCGCCAGCAGCCCATACCCGACCGGGACAACGAACACTGAAGCTTTCTTT. This translates into CASSPYPTGTTNTEAFF.

This chain uses TRBV19 with TRBJ1-5; D is unresolved. The ends were cut back, 4 bases at V and 5 bases at J, with 15 bases in the middle. Per germline, CDR1 LNHDA and CDR2 SQIVND (reference sequence). There are 15 residues in the CDR3. The CDR3 DNA sequence: TGTGCCAGTAGTAGAGGGTGGGGAGGGCATCAGCCCCAGCATTTT. Protein sequence: CASSRGWGGHQPQHF.

The chain recombines TRBV6-2 or TRBV6-3 with TRBJ1-5; 7 nucleotides match TRBD1. The CDR3 is 15 amino acids. The germline V gene has CDR1 MNHEY and CDR2 SVGEGT. With V trimmed by 6 bases and J by 9 bases, 14 bases remained unmatched. In DNA, the CDR3 is TGTGCCAGCAGCCGCCCTCGACAGGGCTTGAGGCCCCAGCATTTT. Translating it yields CASSRPRQGLRPQHF.

The chain links TRBV19 to TRBJ2-1; the match to TRBD2 covers 13 bases. V shed 9 bases and J 7 bases; nucleotides not matched to a gene: 12. The CDR3 has 16 residues. Per the germline V gene, CDR1 is LNHDA and CDR2 is SQIVND (reference sequence). CDR3 sequence (DNA): TGTGCCAGCCAATCGCCACTAGCGGGGGGGTGGAATGAGCAGTTCTTC. Translating it yields CASQSPLAGGWNEQFF.

The chain carries TRBV6-6 and TRBJ2-1, with TRBD2 matching 9 bases. Trimming took 0 bases from V and 4 from J; bases not matched to a gene: 4. The CDR3 is 16 residues long. The germline V gene encodes CDR1 MNHNY and CDR2 SVGAGI (reference sequence). CDR3 sequence: CASSYSAGGLYNEQFF. As DNA, the CDR3 is TGTGCCAGCAGTTACTCGGCGGGAGGGCTTTACAATGAGCAGTTCTTC.

This sequence joins TRBV11-2 and TRBJ2-7, with 7 bases lining up with TRBD1. The germline gives CDR1 SGHAT, CDR2 FQNNGV. CDR3 length equals 11 residues. V dropped 5 bases and J dropped 6; count of bases not matched to a gene: 1. CDR3 sequence: CASSRQGEQYF. In nucleotides, the CDR3 is TGTGCCAGCAGCCGACAGGGCGAGCAGTACTTC.

The J gene is TRBJ1-1, the V gene TRBV27; D may be TRBD1 (6 bases). Trimming stripped 6 bases from V and 4 bases from J, with 9 bases between. CDR1 and CDR2 from the germline V gene are MNHEY and SMNVEV (reference sequence). This CDR3 has 12 residues. CDR3 in amino acids: CASSRRGTEAFF. CDR3 in DNA: TGTGCCAGCAGCCGCAGGGGCACTGAAGCTTTCTTT.

This rearrangement joins TRBV6-1 to TRBJ2-3; 7 bases fit TRBD2. J lost 3 bases, V lost 2 bases, and 14 bases had no gene match. This CDR3 has 18 residues. From germline, CDR1 is MNHNS and CDR2 SASEGT. CDR3 protein: CASSELGSSREWTDTQYF. For the CDR3, the DNA is TGTGCCAGCAGTGAACTGGGGAGTTCGCGGGAGTGGACAGATACGCAGTATTTT.

J is TRBJ2-7 and V is TRBV6-5; D might be TRBD2 (6 bases). Germline loops: CDR1 MNHEY, CDR2 SVGAGI. The CDR3 consists of 14 residues. Trimming pared 6 bases from V and 3 bases from J, leaving 15 bases between. This chain's CDR3 is CASRYGTSFYEQYF. The DNA of the CDR3 is TGTGCCAGCAGATACGGGACTTCGTTCTACGAGCAGTACTTC.

V gene TRBV7-9 combines with J gene TRBJ2-7; the D gene is possibly TRBD1 (6 bases). Germline V gene lookup returns CDR1 SEHNR and CDR2 FQNEAQ (reference sequence). The CDR3 spans 13 residues. V was clipped by 5 bases and J by 3 bases, with 11 bases between them. CDR3 DNA sequence: TGTGCCAGCAGCATCAGGGGTATCTACGAGCAGTACTTC. Translating it yields CASSIRGIYEQYF.

The V call is TRBV24-1, the J call TRBJ2-3, with 13 bases fitting TRBD2. This CDR3 spans 16 amino acids. CDR1 and CDR2 from the germline V gene are KGHDR and SFDVKD. J was trimmed by 7 bases and V by 1 base; bases with no gene match: 4. The CDR3 is CATSDFRLAGGYTQYF. CDR3 in DNA: TGTGCCACCAGTGATTTCCGACTAGCGGGAGGATATACGCAGTATTTT.